These 14 T cell receptor beta chains were all obtained from the same sample, sequenced in a study of T cells after posttransplantation cyclophosphamide. Method: immunoSEQ multiplex PCR; TCRdb's copy keeps in-frame clones and lacks some. The sample was found to contain 40,000 to 45,000 clones, and every one recurs. The sequenced sample consisted of PBMCs. These receptors all stem from a man aged 40-49 years in good health, CMV-negative, and a related stem cell transplant donor.

This clone appeared many times. The rearrangement uses TRBV4-1 and TRBJ2-1, with 10 bases fitting TRBD2. Germline lookup yields CDR1 MGHRA and CDR2 YSYEKL. This CDR3 has 15 residues. V lost 2 bases and J lost 7; bases outside the gene matches: 5. CDR3 DNA: TGCGCCAGCAGCCAACCACCTAGCGGGGGAAATGAGCAGTTCTTC. It codes for CASSQPPSGGNEQFF.

This clone has a count of ten or more. The chain has TRBV7-6 and TRBJ2-1; 11 positions agree with TRBD2. The CDR3 extends over 15 amino acids. With 5 bases clipped from V and 3 bases from J, the junction kept 3 bases outside the gene matches. Per the germline V gene, CDR1 is SGHVS and CDR2 is FNYEAQ. The CDR3 is CASSVTSGGYNEQFF. The CDR3 DNA follows: TGTGCCAGCAGCGTTACTAGCGGGGGCTACAATGAGCAGTTCTTC.

This clone has at least ten counts. V and J are TRBV19 and TRBJ2-7; 9 bases line up with TRBD1. The V gene's germline CDR1 is LNHDA and CDR2 SQIVND (reference sequence). The V and J ends lost 4 bases and 5 bases, in that order; junction bases with no gene match: 12. The CDR3 runs to 16 residues. The CDR3 reads CASSSRPGQGRNEQYF. CDR3 nucleotide sequence: TGTGCCAGTAGTAGCAGACCGGGACAGGGACGAAACGAGCAGTACTTC.

The rearrangement uses TRBV5-1 and TRBJ2-5; D might be TRBD2 (6 bases). The germline V gene encodes CDR1 SGHRS and CDR2 YFSETQ. CDR3 length: 13 amino acids. V was cut by 2 bases and J by 5 bases, with 10 bases left in between. CDR3 sequence reads: CASSLGGAETQYF. The CDR3 DNA sequence: TGCGCCAGCAGCTTAGGAGGGGCTGAGACCCAGTACTTC. The full variable domain, in which reference TRBV5-1 and TRBJ2-5 provide the parts outside the CDR3, is KAGVTQTPRYLIKTRGQQVTLSCSPISGHRSVSWYQQTPGQGLQFLFEYFSETQRNKGNFPGRFSGRQFSNSRSEMNVSTLELGDSALYLCASSLGGAETQYFGPGTRLLVL.

This clone was counted ten times or more. This chain uses TRBV19 with TRBJ1-5, with 7 bases aligning to TRBD1. J lost 4 bases, V lost 7 bases, and 7 bases had no gene match. Germline V gives CDR1 LNHDA, CDR2 SQIVND (reference sequence). This CDR3 has 14 residues. CDR3 in amino acids: CASTPGQKNQPQHF. The CDR3 DNA reads TGTGCCAGTACCCCGGGACAGAAAAATCAGCCCCAGCATTTT.

This clone was observed many times. The genes are TRBV6-5 and TRBJ2-7; the D gene is possibly TRBD2 (5 bases). Trimming pared 6 bases from V and 7 bases from J, leaving 19 bases between. Germline V gene sequence: CDR1 MNHEY, CDR2 SVGAGI. The CDR3 consists of 14 residues. The CDR3 loop is CASSLAEPGNEQYF. The CDR3 nucleotides are TGTGCCAGCAGCCTAGCCGAACCGGGGAATGAGCAGTACTTC.

This clone occurred many times. The V gene is TRBV7-3, the J gene TRBJ2-1; 9 positions agree with TRBD2. The CDR3 extends over 16 amino acids. J was trimmed by 8 bases and V by 0 bases; bases with no gene match: 8. CDR1 is SGHTA and CDR2 is FQGTGA in the germline V gene. The CDR3 DNA follows: TGTGCCAGCAGCTTAACGTCTGCCCCTAGCGGGGATGAGCAGTTCTTC. Its translation is CASSLTSAPSGDEQFF.

The table lists this clone with many counts. The J gene is TRBJ1-1, the V gene TRBV5-5, with 7 bases aligning to TRBD1. Looked up from germline, CDR1 is SGHKS and CDR2 is YYEKEE (reference sequence). Trimming at V came to 4 bases and at J to 2 bases, leaving 8 bases not matched to a gene. The length of the CDR3 is 15 residues. DNA of the CDR3: TGTGCCAGCAGCCCAGACGACAGGGCAAACACTGAAGCTTTCTTT. It is translated as CASSPDDRANTEAFF.

The chain couples TRBV10-3 to TRBJ2-3; 8 nucleotides align to TRBD1. The ends lost 2 bases at V and 10 bases at J; junction bases unmatched: 8. Per the germline V gene, CDR1 is ENHRY and CDR2 is SYGVKD. The CDR3 length is 14 residues. The CDR3 here is CAISERPTGVAQYF. The DNA for the CDR3 is TGTGCCATCAGTGAGAGGCCGACAGGGGTTGCGCAGTATTTT.

This clone appeared many times. The J gene is TRBJ1-4, the V gene TRBV6-5; D not certain. This CDR3 has 12 amino acids. V was clipped by 5 bases and J by 11 bases, with 12 bases between them. Germline V gives CDR1 MNHEY, CDR2 SVGAGI. The CDR3 loop is CASSPSGSKLFF. DNA for the CDR3: TGTGCCAGCAGTCCGTCCGGGAGTAAACTGTTTTTT.

This clone was seen many times. The rearrangement links TRBV11-2 to TRBJ2-2; perhaps TRBD1 as D (6 bases). Per germline, CDR1 SGHAT and CDR2 FQNNGV. V lost 6 bases, J lost 0 bases, and 11 bases lay in between. The CDR3 consists of 15 residues. The CDR3 DNA follows: TGTGCCAGCAGGGAGACAGGAGCGAACACCGGGGAGCTGTTTTTT. It encodes CASRETGANTGELFF.

This clone was seen repeatedly, ten times or more. The genes are TRBV4-1 and TRBJ1-1; 10 bases agree with TRBD1. The J segment lost 6 bases and the V segment lost 0 bases, leaving 10 bases of the junction unmatched. Germline V gene data show CDR1 as MGHRA and CDR2 as YSYEKL. The CDR3 is 17 amino acids. In DNA, the CDR3 is TGCGCCAGCAGCCAAGACAGGACAGGGGGGTTTGGGCCTGAAGCTTTCTTT. The encoded protein is CASSQDRTGGFGPEAFF.

This clone has more than one count but fewer than ten. V and J are TRBV27 and TRBJ1-1, with unresolved D. This CDR3 has 15 residues. V gave up 0 bases and J gave up 3 bases, with 11 bases separating them. CDR1 and CDR2 from the germline V gene are MNHEY and SMNVEV (reference sequence). The CDR3 loop reads CASSLSAVPDTEAFF. The CDR3 DNA is TGTGCCAGCAGTTTATCGGCAGTCCCTGACACTGAAGCTTTCTTT.

This clone was seen ten or more times. The chain has TRBV10-2 and TRBJ2-7; 8 bases match TRBD2. With 4 bases clipped from V and 7 bases from J, the junction kept 6 bases outside the gene matches. Germline V lookup: CDR1 WSHSY, CDR2 SAAADI. The CDR3 is 13 amino acids. Here the CDR3 reads CASSGGLAREQYV. CDR3 bases: TGCGCCAGCAGTGGAGGACTAGCTCGGGAGCAGTACGTC.